The clone carrying this T cell receptor (beta chain) was counted a few times. What it recognizes is unknown. This entry belongs to a study of cytomegalovirus exposure and HLA in healthy donors. Study background: The 120 or so validation repertoires used a platform that matched the one used for the approximately 610 first-cohort repertoires, as a later analysis reported.

Libraries were prepared by immunoSEQ multiplex PCR; TCRdb keeps only in-frame clonotypes and omits some of them. The sample contains about 240,000 clones, 75% to 90% of which appear only once. The germline gives CDR1 SGHKS, CDR2 YYEKEE (reference sequence). V shed 0 bases, J shed 3 bases, and the junction held 6 bases outside the gene matches. The CDR3 contains 15 residues. Whole-study results and caveats: The study labeled 164 TCR beta chains cytomegalovirus-associated. The classifier, whose performance was assessed in both the original and validation cohorts, reportedly diagnosed cytomegalovirus status with high specificity and sensitivity.

The V call is TRBV5-5, the J call TRBJ2-7; 7 nucleotides line up with TRBD1. Sequencing input: PBMCs. This sequence originates from a woman younger than 45 in good health and CMV-seropositive. DNA for the CDR3: TGTGCCAGCAGCTTGGGACAGGGAGAAGGCTACGAGCAGTACTTC. It specifies CASSLGQGEGYEQYF.